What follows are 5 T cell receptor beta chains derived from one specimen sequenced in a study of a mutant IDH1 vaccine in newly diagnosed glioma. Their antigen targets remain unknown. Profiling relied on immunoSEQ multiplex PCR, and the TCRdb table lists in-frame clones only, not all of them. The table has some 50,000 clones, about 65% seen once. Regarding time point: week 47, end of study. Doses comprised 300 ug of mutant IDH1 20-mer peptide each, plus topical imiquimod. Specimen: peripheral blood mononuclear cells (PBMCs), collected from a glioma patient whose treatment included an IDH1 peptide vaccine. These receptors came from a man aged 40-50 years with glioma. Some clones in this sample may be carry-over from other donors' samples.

The CDR3: CASSLGNAGDTEAFF. CDR3 in DNA: TGTGCCAGCAGCTTAGGGAATGCAGGGGACACTGAAGCTTTCTTT. The V gene is TRBV7-2, the J gene TRBJ1-1, with D perhaps matching TRBD1 (6 bases). CDR1 and CDR2 from the germline V gene are SGHTA and FQGNSA. The CDR3 runs 15 residues. Trimming removed 1 base from V and 3 bases from J, with 12 bases in between.

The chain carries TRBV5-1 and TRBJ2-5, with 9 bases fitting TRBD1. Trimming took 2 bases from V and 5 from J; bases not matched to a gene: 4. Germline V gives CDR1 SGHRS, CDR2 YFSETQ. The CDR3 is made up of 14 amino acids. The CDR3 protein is CASSLGDRVETQYF. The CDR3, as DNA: TGCGCCAGCAGCTTAGGGGACAGGGTGGAGACCCAGTACTTC.

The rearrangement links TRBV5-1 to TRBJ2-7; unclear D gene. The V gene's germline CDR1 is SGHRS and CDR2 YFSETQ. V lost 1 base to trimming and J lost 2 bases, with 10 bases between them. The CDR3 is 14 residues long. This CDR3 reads CASSLQVPPYEQYF. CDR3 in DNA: TGCGCCAGCAGCTTGCAGGTGCCACCCTACGAGCAGTACTTC.

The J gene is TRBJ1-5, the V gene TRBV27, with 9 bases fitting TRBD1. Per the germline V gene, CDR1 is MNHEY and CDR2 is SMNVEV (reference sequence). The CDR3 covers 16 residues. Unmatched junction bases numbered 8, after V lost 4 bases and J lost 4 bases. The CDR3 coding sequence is TGTGCCAGCAGTTCGACCTGGGACAGGGATAATCAGCCCCAGCATTTT. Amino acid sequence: CASSSTWDRDNQPQHF.

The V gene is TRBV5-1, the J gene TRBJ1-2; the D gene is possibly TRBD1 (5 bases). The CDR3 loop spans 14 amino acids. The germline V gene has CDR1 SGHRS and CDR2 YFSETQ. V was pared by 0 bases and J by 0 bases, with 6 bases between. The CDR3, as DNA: TGCGCCAGCAGCTTGGGAGGGGCTAACTATGGCTACACCTTC. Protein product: CASSLGGANYGYTF.